This T cell receptor (beta chain) derives from a study of shared clonotypes between healthy human individuals. Study conclusions and caveats: An expected dependence of interdonor clonotype sharing on sequencing depth was noted.

V lost 2 bases, J lost 2 bases, and 5 bases stayed unmatched. The V gene's germline CDR1 is WSHSY and CDR2 SAAADI. There are 15 residues in the CDR3. Worth noting for this clone: Its antigen is undetermined.

Some clones are missing from TCRdb's copy, which holds only in-frame ones; the method was immunoSEQ multiplex PCR. The sample includes fewer than 700,000 clones, 85% to 95% of them seen just once. The naive CD8 subset, CD45RO-negative cells positively selected for CCR7, excluded terminally differentiated effector memory CD45RA+ cells. Nashville, Tennessee was home to all donors, each a Caucasian adult. The source is a woman in her twenties or thirties in good health. This sequence joins TRBV10-2 and TRBJ2-7; 8 nucleotides agree with TRBD2. Source material: naive CD8+ T cells sorted from blood. In DNA, the CDR3 is TGCGCCAGCAGTGAGGTTGGTAGCGGGACCTACGAGCAGTACTTC. Encoded protein: CASSEVGSGTYEQYF.